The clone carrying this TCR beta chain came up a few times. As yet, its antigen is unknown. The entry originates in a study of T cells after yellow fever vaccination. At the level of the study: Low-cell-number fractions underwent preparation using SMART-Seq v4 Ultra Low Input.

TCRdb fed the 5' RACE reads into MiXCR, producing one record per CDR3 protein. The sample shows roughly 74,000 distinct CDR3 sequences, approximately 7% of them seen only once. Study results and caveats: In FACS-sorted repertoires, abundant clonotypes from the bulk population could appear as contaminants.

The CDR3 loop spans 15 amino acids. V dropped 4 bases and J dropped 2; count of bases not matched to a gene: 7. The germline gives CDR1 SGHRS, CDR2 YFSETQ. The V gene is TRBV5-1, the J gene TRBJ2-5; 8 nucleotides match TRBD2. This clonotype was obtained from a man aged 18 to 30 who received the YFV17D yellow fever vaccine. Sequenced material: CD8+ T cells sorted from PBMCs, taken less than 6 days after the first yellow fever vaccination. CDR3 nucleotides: TGCGCCAGCAGCCCGACTAGCGCGGGGCAAGAGACCCAGTACTTC. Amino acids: CASSPTSAGQETQYF.